This TCR beta chain emerged from a study of control samples from healthy donors and cancer patients. Sequencing used immunoSEQ multiplex PCR; TCRdb keeps in-frame clones, though not all of them. The sample holds over 100,000 clones, approximately 92% seen once. CDR1 is KGHDR, CDR2 SFDVKD, per germline. The V and J ends lost 2 bases and 9 bases, in that order; junction bases with no gene match: 14. The CDR3 is 18 amino acids. The TCR was taken from a woman between 50 and 59 years old in good health. The material sequenced was blood. The chain couples TRBV24-1 to TRBJ2-1; TRBD2 agrees at 11 bases. The DNA for the CDR3 is TGTGCCACCAGTGATTCACCAGGACTAGCGGGCCCCTCAGGTGAGCAGTTCTTC. Translating gives CATSDSPGLAGPSGEQFF.